These 15 T cell receptor beta chains were all obtained from the same sample, sequenced in a study of shared T cell receptors in the human thymus. Libraries were prepared by immunoSEQ multiplex PCR; TCRdb keeps only in-frame clonotypes and omits some of them. The profile covers about 660,000 clones, with around 87% appearing a single time and more than 0.009% taken by the ten largest. The sample was also reused in another study, on human thymus T cells.

Sequencing used thymocytes. The receptors stem from a boy in the first two years of life with a congenital heart defect.

This rearrangement joins TRBV7-6 to TRBJ1-4; D gene ambiguous. With 1 base removed from V and 8 bases from J, the gap between germline ends came to 14 bases. The CDR3 contains 15 residues. The germline CDR1 and CDR2 sequences are SGHVS and FNYEAQ. CDR3 region: CASSLVNSSGEKLFF. CDR3 nucleotides: TGTGCCAGCAGCTTAGTTAATAGCAGTGGGGAAAAACTGTTTTTT.

V is TRBV28 and J is TRBJ1-2, with 7 nucleotides matching TRBD1. There are 13 residues in the CDR3. Per the germline V gene, CDR1 is MDHEN and CDR2 is SYDVKM. V lost 5 bases and J lost 6; bases outside the gene matches: 6. CDR3 DNA: TGTGCCAGCAGTCCACAGGGGCCTGATGGCTACACCTTC. Amino acid sequence: CASSPQGPDGYTF.

This clone was counted a few times. CDR3 coding DNA: TGTGCTAGTGGTTTGGGACATTCCTCCTACGAGCAGTACTTC. Its protein is CASGLGHSSYEQYF. The chain joins TRBV12-5 to TRBJ2-7; D uncertain. Trimming took off 1 base at V and 0 bases at J, with 7 bases between the two ends. This CDR3 is built from 14 residues. Germline loops: CDR1 LGHNT, CDR2 FRNRAP.

The chain links TRBV27 to TRBJ2-7, with D maybe TRBD1 (5 bases). This CDR3 region has 18 residues. V shed 3 bases and J shed 1 base, with 22 bases lying between them. CDR1 and CDR2 (germline): MNHEY, SMNVEV (reference sequence). The CDR3 nucleotides read TGTGCCAGCAGTTTTAGGGTGTCAGGGCAAGGGGTTTCCTACGAGCAGTACTTC. Its protein product is CASSFRVSGQGVSYEQYF.

V is TRBV6-1 and J is TRBJ2-7; 9 bases align to TRBD1. This CDR3 is 15 amino acids long. Germline CDR1 and CDR2: MNHNS and SASEGT. With 6 bases clipped from V and 2 bases from J, the junction kept 8 bases outside the gene matches. The CDR3 here is CASSQPGQGTYEQYF. For the CDR3, the DNA is TGTGCCAGCAGCCAACCGGGACAGGGCACCTACGAGCAGTACTTC.

The chain couples TRBV6-6 to TRBJ1-6; 8 positions match TRBD1. The CDR3 sequence is 14 residues long. Germline V gives CDR1 MNHNY, CDR2 SVGAGI (reference sequence). J was trimmed by 5 bases and V by 8 bases; bases with no gene match: 5. CDR3 in amino acids: CASENRGDNSPLHF. The CDR3 bases are TGTGCCAGCGAAAACAGGGGGGATAATTCACCCCTCCACTTT.

This chain joins TRBV2 and TRBJ2-5; 12 nucleotides match TRBD2. Germline CDR1 is SNHLY and CDR2 is FYNNEI. CDR3 length: 16 residues. V lost 5 bases to trimming and J lost 0 bases; unmatched junction nucleotides: 4. The CDR3 protein is CASSQLAGGYQETQYF. As DNA, the CDR3 is TGTGCCAGCAGTCAACTAGCGGGGGGTTACCAAGAGACCCAGTACTTC.

The CDR3 coding sequence is TGCGCCAGCAGCCAAGGGGGGGGGTACAATGAAAAACTGTTTTTT. Residues: CASSQGGGYNEKLFF. This chain uses TRBV4-3 with TRBJ1-4; D possibly corresponds to TRBD1 (5 bases). Germline V gene data show CDR1 as LGHNA and CDR2 as YSLEER. The CDR3 covers 15 residues. V shed 1 base and J shed 5 bases, with 11 bases lying between them.

The chain's CDR3 is CASSEQNNEQFF. Written as DNA, the CDR3 is TGTGCCAGCAGCGAACAAAACAATGAGCAGTTCTTC. The chain links TRBV7-9 to TRBJ2-1; no clear D gene. Per germline, CDR1 SEHNR and CDR2 FQNEAQ (reference sequence). The CDR3 spans 12 residues. The V and J ends lost 5 bases and 5 bases respectively, with 7 bases between them.

CDR3 protein: CASSHTRCNQPQHF. The CDR3 nucleotides read TGTGCCAGCAGTCACACGAGGTGCAATCAGCCCCAGCATTTT. The chain combines TRBV5-8 with TRBJ1-5; D call uncertain. The V gene lost 5 bases and the J gene lost 2 bases, with 11 bases spanning the gap. The germline V gene encodes CDR1 SGHTS and CDR2 YDEGEE. CDR3 length: 14 amino acids.

This clone occurred once. The DNA for the CDR3 is TGTGCCAGCAGTTCCAGGGTCCAAGATACGCAGTATTTT. This encodes CASSSRVQDTQYF. V gene TRBV6-4 combines with J gene TRBJ2-3; D is possibly TRBD1 (5 bases). CDR1 MRHNA and CDR2 SNTAGT come from the germline V gene. This CDR3 is built from 13 residues. The V gene lost 5 bases and the J gene lost 5 bases, with 11 bases spanning the gap.

The rearrangement joins TRBV13 to TRBJ2-1; D possibly corresponds to TRBD2 (5 bases). The germline V gene has CDR1 PRHDT and CDR2 FYEKMQ (reference sequence). Trimming stripped 2 bases from V and 0 bases from J, with 11 bases between. The CDR3 runs to 16 residues. The CDR3 nucleotides read TGTGCCAGCAGCTTAAGGGTGGGGAGCTCCTACAATGAGCAGTTCTTC. Translating it yields CASSLRVGSSYNEQFF.

The rearrangement links TRBV27 to TRBJ1-5; D gene uncertain. The CDR3 is 16 amino acids. With 6 bases removed from V and 1 base from J, the gap between germline ends came to 16 bases. Germline V gives CDR1 MNHEY, CDR2 SMNVEV (reference sequence). CDR3 region: CASRPLGGRSNQPQHF. The CDR3 DNA reads TGTGCCAGCAGGCCGTTGGGAGGTCGGAGCAATCAGCCCCAGCATTTT.

The chain links TRBV7-2 to TRBJ1-4; 8 positions match TRBD1. The CDR3 runs 14 residues. From germline, CDR1 is SGHTA and CDR2 FQGNSA. V lost 5 bases, J lost 8 bases, and 7 bases stayed unmatched. CDR3 region: CASSQTQGDEKLFF. The CDR3 DNA reads TGTGCCAGCAGCCAAACACAGGGGGACGAAAAACTGTTTTTT.

CDR3 region: CASSERGMLGQFF. The CDR3 region has the DNA TGTGCCAGCAGTGAAAGGGGGATGCTCGGTCAGTTCTTC. The V and J genes are TRBV25-1 and TRBJ2-1, with D possibly being TRBD1 (6 bases). The germline V and J ends were trimmed by 2 bases and 13 bases, with 15 bases remaining between them. The V gene's germline CDR1 is MGHDK and CDR2 SYGVNS. CDR3 length: 13 amino acids.